These 12 T cell receptor beta chains were sequenced from one sample in a study of blood T cell repertoires in COVID-19. Libraries were prepared by immunoSEQ multiplex PCR; TCRdb keeps only in-frame clonotypes and omits some of them. Of 200,000 to 250,000 clones in the sample, 90% to 95% were seen once. The sample taken for sequencing was peripheral blood. The receptors shown here come from a man between 60 and 75 years old with COVID-19, enrolled during active disease.

The rearrangement links TRBV10-3 to TRBJ1-5; the D is unclear. V was clipped by 4 bases and J by 1 base, with 8 bases between them. The CDR3 length is 14 residues. Germline lookup yields CDR1 ENHRY and CDR2 SYGVKD. CDR3 protein: CAISAGGSNQPQHF. CDR3 nucleotides: TGTGCCATCAGTGCGGGCGGGAGCAATCAGCCCCAGCATTTT.

The chain links TRBV28 to TRBJ2-7, with 7 bases that match TRBD1. With 6 bases clipped from V and 7 bases from J, the junction kept 9 bases outside the gene matches. Looked up from germline, CDR1 is MDHEN and CDR2 is SYDVKM. This CDR3 region has 13 residues. The CDR3 sequence: CASRHIDRVEQYF. CDR3 DNA: TGTGCCAGCAGGCATATTGACAGGGTTGAGCAGTACTTC.

As DNA, the CDR3 is TGTGCCAGCAGCCGACAGACTAAAAACATTCAGTACTTC. Protein sequence: CASSRQTKNIQYF. The chain joins TRBV7-2 to TRBJ2-4; perhaps TRBD1 as D (5 bases). Germline V gene lookup returns CDR1 SGHTA and CDR2 FQGNSA. The V gene lost 5 bases and the J gene lost 4 bases, with 9 bases spanning the gap. The CDR3 contains 13 residues. The full variable domain, completed using reference TRBV7-2 and TRBJ2-4, is GAGVSQSPSNKVTEKGKDVELRCDPISGHTALYWYRQSLGQGLEFLIYFQGNSAPDKSGLPSDRFSAERTGGSVSTLTIQRTQQEDSAVYLCASSRQTKNIQYFGAGTRLSVL.

This chain connects TRBV9 to TRBJ2-1; 11 bases line up with TRBD2. Germline V lookup: CDR1 SGDLS, CDR2 YYNGEE. This CDR3 spans 15 amino acids. J lost 4 bases, V lost 1 base, and 1 base had no gene match. The CDR3 DNA reads TGTGCCAGCAGCGTACTAGCGGGAGGATACAATGAGCAGTTCTTC. Amino acids: CASSVLAGGYNEQFF.

Here the CDR3 reads CASSESRSGGPNEQFF. The CDR3 DNA reads as TGCGCCAGCAGTGAGTCGCGTAGCGGGGGGCCTAATGAGCAGTTCTTC. The chain joins TRBV10-1 to TRBJ2-1; 10 bases fit TRBD2. The germline gives CDR1 WNHNN, CDR2 SYGVQD (reference sequence). The CDR3 has 16 residues. The junction had 6 bases not matched to a gene; V was cut back by 0 bases and J by 7 bases.

The chain combines TRBV9 with TRBJ2-3, with a possible D match to TRBD1 (5 bases). The CDR3 length is 15 residues. V was clipped by 0 bases and J by 4 bases, with 12 bases between them. Germline values: CDR1 SGDLS, CDR2 YYNGEE. CDR3 loop: CASSVGGRASDTQYF. CDR3 DNA sequence: TGTGCCAGCAGCGTAGGGGGCAGGGCATCAGATACGCAGTATTTT.

The J gene is TRBJ1-6, the V gene TRBV12-5; D not certain. Between the trimmed V and J ends, which lost 0 bases and 1 base, there was a span of 10 bases. CDR1 and CDR2 (germline): LGHNT, FRNRAP. This CDR3 is 17 amino acids long. The CDR3 region is CASGLVPLRSYNSPLHF. CDR3 in DNA: TGTGCTAGTGGTTTGGTACCCCTTAGATCCTATAATTCACCCCTCCACTTT.

This sequence joins TRBV5-1 and TRBJ2-6; D is possibly TRBD1 (5 bases). This CDR3 is built from 17 residues. Trimming removed 0 bases from V and 0 bases from J, with 10 bases in between. Germline CDR1 is SGHRS and CDR2 is YFSETQ. In DNA, the CDR3 is TGCGCCAGCAGCTTGGACGCAGGGCGCTCTGGGGCCAACGTCCTGACTTTC. This gives the protein CASSLDAGRSGANVLTF.

This clone has just one count. The chain couples TRBV7-2 to TRBJ1-5; D uncertain. CDR1 is SGHTA and CDR2 is FQGNSA in the germline V gene. The CDR3 contains 14 residues. V was trimmed by 4 bases and J by 1 base, leaving 8 bases between them. In nucleotides, the CDR3 is TGTGCCAGCAGCTCCAGTCAGAGCAATCAGCCCCAGCATTTT. Its translation is CASSSSQSNQPQHF.

The V gene is TRBV9, the J gene TRBJ1-1; tentatively, D is TRBD1 (5 bases). The CDR3 has 15 amino acids. The germline CDR1 and CDR2 sequences are SGDLS and YYNGEE. Trimming left V 0 bases short and J 2 bases short, with 11 bases between. CDR3 amino acids: CASSVGMTDNTEAFF. DNA of the CDR3: TGTGCCAGCAGCGTAGGGATGACAGACAACACTGAAGCTTTCTTT.

CDR3 loop: CASSLRARDSSNSPLHF. The CDR3 coding sequence is TGTGCCAGCAGCTTACGGGCCCGGGACTCAAGTAATTCACCCCTCCACTTT. The chain has TRBV7-2 and TRBJ1-6; TRBD1 is a possible D gene (5 bases). CDR3 size: 17 residues. Germline V gene sequence: CDR1 SGHTA, CDR2 FQGNSA. V lost 2 bases to trimming and J lost 6 bases, with 17 bases between them.

This chain's CDR3 is CASSLTSGTTGELFF. DNA for the CDR3: TGTGCCAGCAGCTTAACTAGCGGAACAACCGGGGAGCTGTTTTTT. V is TRBV6-2 or TRBV6-3 and J is TRBJ2-2; TRBD2 matches 8 bases. J lost 5 bases, V lost 6 bases, and 8 bases had no gene match. This CDR3 has 15 amino acids. The V gene's germline CDR1 is MNHEY and CDR2 SVGEGT.